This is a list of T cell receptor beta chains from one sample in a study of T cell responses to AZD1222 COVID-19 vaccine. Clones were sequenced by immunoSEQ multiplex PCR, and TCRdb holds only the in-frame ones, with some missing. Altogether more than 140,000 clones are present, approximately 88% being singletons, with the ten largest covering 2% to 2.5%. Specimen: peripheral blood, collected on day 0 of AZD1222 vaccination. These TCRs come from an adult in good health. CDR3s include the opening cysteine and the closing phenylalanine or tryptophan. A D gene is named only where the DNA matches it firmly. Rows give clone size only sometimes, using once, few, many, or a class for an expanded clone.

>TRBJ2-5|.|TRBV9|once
TGTGCCAGCAGCGCTGGGGGAGAGACCCAGTACTTC
CASSAGGETQYF
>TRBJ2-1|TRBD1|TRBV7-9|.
TGTGCCAGCAGTCGCGACAGGGCCCAGTTCTTC
CASSRDRAQFF
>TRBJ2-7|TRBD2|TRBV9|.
TGTGCCAGCAGCCCCAGACTAGCGGGAACCGCCTACGAGCAGTACTTC
CASSPRLAGTAYEQYF
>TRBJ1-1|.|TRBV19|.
TGTGCCAGTAGTACACAGCCGGGACTAAGGAACACTGAAGCTTTCTTT
CASSTQPGLRNTEAFF
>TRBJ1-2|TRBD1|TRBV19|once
TGTGCCGCCACGGCCAGGGGGCGGATTGGTGGCTACACCTTC
CAATARGRIGGYTF
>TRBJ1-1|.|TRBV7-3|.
TGTGCCAGCAGCTTAGGGGCACTAGGGCCAAACACTGAAGCTTTCTTT
CASSLGALGPNTEAFF
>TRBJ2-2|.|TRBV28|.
TGTGCCAGCTCTAGGAACACCGGGGAGCTGTTTTTT
CASSRNTGELFF
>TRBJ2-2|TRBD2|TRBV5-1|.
TGCGCCAGCAGCCCGCCCCTAGCGGTCGGGGAGCTGTTTTTT
CASSPPLAVGELFF
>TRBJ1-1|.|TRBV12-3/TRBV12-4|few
TGTGCCAGCAGGACGGCGGGGAACACTGAAGCTTTCTTT
CASRTAGNTEAFF
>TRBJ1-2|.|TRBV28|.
TGTGCCAGCAGTTTTCGTGGGGCGCTTCACGGCTACACCTTC
CASSFRGALHGYTF
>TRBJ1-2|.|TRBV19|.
TGTGCCAGTAGGGATACAGGGCGTCTCCATGGCTACACCTTC
CASRDTGRLHGYTF
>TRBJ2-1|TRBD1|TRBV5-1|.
TGCGCCAGCAGCGCGGTATCCGGGACAGGGACTTACAATGAGCAGTTCTTC
CASSAVSGTGTYNEQFF
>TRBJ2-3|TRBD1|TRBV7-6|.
TGTGCCAGCACACTCCTCTCCGGGACAGGGAATTCAGATACGCAGTATTTT
CASTLLSGTGNSDTQYF
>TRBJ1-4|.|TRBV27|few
TGTGCCAGCAGTTTAGGGGCAGGGTATACTAATGAAAAACTGTTTTTT
CASSLGAGYTNEKLFF
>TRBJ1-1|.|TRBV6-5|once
TGTGCCAGCAGTTACCAAACGGGGGATGCGGGCACTGAAGCTTTCTTT
CASSYQTGDAGTEAFF
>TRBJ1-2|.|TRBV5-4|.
TGTGCCAGCAGCTTGGAACAGGGCCCTAACTATGGCTACACCTTC
CASSLEQGPNYGYTF
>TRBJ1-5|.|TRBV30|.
TGTGCCTGGAGTGCCGGGGGAGGCAATCAGCCCCAGCATTTT
CAWSAGGGNQPQHF
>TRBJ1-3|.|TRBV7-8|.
TGTGCCAGCAGCTTAGCGGCGGGCCTAGGAAACACCATATATTTT
CASSLAAGLGNTIYF
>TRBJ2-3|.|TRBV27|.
TGTGCCAGCAGTTTATTATCCAGGGCCACAGATACGCAGTATTTT
CASSLLSRATDTQYF
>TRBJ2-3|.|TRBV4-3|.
TGCGCCAGCAGCCGAGAGCCGTTAGATACGCAGTATTTT
CASSREPLDTQYF
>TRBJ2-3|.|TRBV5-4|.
TGTGCCAGCAGCTTGGGACTCGACACAGATACGCAGTATTTT
CASSLGLDTDTQYF
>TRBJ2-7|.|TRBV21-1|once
TGTGCCAATTCCGACCGGGACAGTTACTACGAGCAGTACTTC
CANSDRDSYYEQYF
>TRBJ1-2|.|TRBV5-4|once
TGTGCCAGCAGCCCGCTCGCCTTCCGCCCTGCGGGGGTGCACGGCTACACCTTC
CASSPLAFRPAGVHGYTF
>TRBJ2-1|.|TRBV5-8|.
TGTGCCAGCAGCTTGGGCTGGCCCTCCTCGTGGAATGAGCAGTTCTTC
CASSLGWPSSWNEQFF
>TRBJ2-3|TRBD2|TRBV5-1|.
TGCGCCAGCAGCCTTCGGACGGGAGGGAGCACAGATACGCAGTATTTT
CASSLRTGGSTDTQYF
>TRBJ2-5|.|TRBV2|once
TGTGCCAGCAGGGTGGTAGGAGAGACCCAGTACTTC
CASRVVGETQYF
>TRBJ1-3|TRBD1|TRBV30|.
TGTGCCTGGAATACAGGGGCTGGAAACACCATATATTTT
CAWNTGAGNTIYF
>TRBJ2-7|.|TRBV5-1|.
TGCGCCAGCAGGGCCGGCATCACTGGATACGAGCAGTACTTC
CASRAGITGYEQYF
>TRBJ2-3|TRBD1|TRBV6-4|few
TGTGCCAGCAACGGACAGGCTAGCACAGATACGCAGTATTTT
CASNGQASTDTQYF
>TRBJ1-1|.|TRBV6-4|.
TGTGCCAGCACAGGCGGAAACACTGAAGCTTTCTTT
CASTGGNTEAFF
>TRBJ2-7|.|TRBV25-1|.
TGTGCCAGCAGTCCGCCGGGTGTACTTTCCTACGAGCAGTACTTC
CASSPPGVLSYEQYF
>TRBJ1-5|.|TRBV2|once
TGTGCCAGCAGAAGGACGGAGAGCAATCAGCCCCAGCATTTT
CASRRTESNQPQHF
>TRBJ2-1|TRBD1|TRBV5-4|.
TGTGCCAGCAGCTTACAGGGGAGTCGGCAGTTCTTC
CASSLQGSRQFF
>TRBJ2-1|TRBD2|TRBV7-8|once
TGTGCCAGCAGCTTAGATGGGACTAGCGGGGCCAGCTCCTACAATGAGCAGTTCTTC
CASSLDGTSGASSYNEQFF
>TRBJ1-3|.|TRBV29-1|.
TGCAGCGTTGTTATGGCAGACTCTGGAAACACCATATATTTT
CSVVMADSGNTIYF
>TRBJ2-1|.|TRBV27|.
TGTGCCAGCAGGGGTGCTAATAGCAATGAGCAGTTCTTC
CASRGANSNEQFF
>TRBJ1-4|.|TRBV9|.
TGTGCCAGCAGCGTAGACGTCCGAGGGGATGAAAAACTGTTTTTT
CASSVDVRGDEKLFF
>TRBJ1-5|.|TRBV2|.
TGTGCCAGCAGTGAAGTAAGCAACCAGCCCCAGCATTTT
CASSEVSNQPQHF
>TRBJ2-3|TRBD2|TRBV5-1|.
TGCGCCAGCAGATATACTAGCGGGAGCATAGATACGCAGTATTTT
CASRYTSGSIDTQYF
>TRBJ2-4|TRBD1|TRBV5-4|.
TGTGCCAGCAGCTTATCACCGGGACAGGGTCAAAACATTCAGTACTTC
CASSLSPGQGQNIQYF
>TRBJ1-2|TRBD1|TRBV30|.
TGTGCCTGGCTCCACTCGGGACAGGGCTACTATGGCTACACCTTC
CAWLHSGQGYYGYTF
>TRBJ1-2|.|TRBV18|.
TGTGCCAGCTCACCAACAGGGAACGGCTATGGCTACACCTTC
CASSPTGNGYGYTF
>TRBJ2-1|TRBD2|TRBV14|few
TGTGCCAGCAGCCAAGTGACGGGAGGTGCCGCCAATGAGCAGTTCTTC
CASSQVTGGAANEQFF
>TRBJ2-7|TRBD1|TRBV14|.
TGTGCCAGCAGCCAACCGGGACAGGGGCTTCACGAGCAGTACTTC
CASSQPGQGLHEQYF
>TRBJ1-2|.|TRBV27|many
TGTGCCAGCACCTCCCTCCCTCGGGAGGGCTACACCTTC
CASTSLPREGYTF
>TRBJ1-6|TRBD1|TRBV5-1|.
TGCGCCAGCAGCTTGGGGGACAGGGGGAACTCACCCCTCCACTTT
CASSLGDRGNSPLHF
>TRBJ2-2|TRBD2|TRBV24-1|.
TGTGCCACCAGTGATCCCGGGACTAGCAGGACCTTTTTT
CATSDPGTSRTFF
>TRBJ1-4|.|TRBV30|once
TGTGCCTGGAGTCGGCAGGGTCGTGAAAAACTGTTTTTT
CAWSRQGREKLFF
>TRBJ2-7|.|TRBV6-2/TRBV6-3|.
TGTGCCAGCAGTTTGGGGGCCGAGCAGTACTTC
CASSLGAEQYF
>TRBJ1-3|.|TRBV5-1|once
TGCGCCAGCAGCTTGGCGGGGGCTACTGGAAACACCATATATTTT
CASSLAGATGNTIYF
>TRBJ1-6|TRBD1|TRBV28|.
TGTGCCAGCAGGGGACAGGGTAATTCACCCCTCCACTTT
CASRGQGNSPLHF
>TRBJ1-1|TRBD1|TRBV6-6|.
TGTGCCAGCACCCAAACAGGGGGTCGGACTGAAGCTTTCTTT
CASTQTGGRTEAFF